Sequencing of this TCR beta chain was carried out in a study of cytomegalovirus exposure and HLA in healthy donors (dated by TCRdb to the late 2010s). General notes on the study: In an earlier analysis of approximately 640 of the donors, about 260 Gb of sequence data and 117 million unique TCR beta sequences from 150 million to 200 million T cells were reported. In a later analysis, previously published TCR beta repertoires from some 640 donors were re-analyzed and high-resolution HLA genotyping was added so that TCR occurrence patterns could be studied. Rather than drawing on any new phenotypic data, the later analysis identified candidate immune exposures from TCR beta sequences and the way those sequences occurred across donors. On average, around 240,000 unique TCR beta nucleotide sequences were sequenced per donor among several hundred genotyped donors of the cohort, with around 19% of those sequences being non-productive. The T cell repertoires of 700 or so subjects were profiled by immunosequencing and related to cytomegalovirus serostatus. To predict cytomegalovirus infection status, the study brought together high-throughput TCR immunosequencing, statistical association of individual TCRs with disease status, and machine learning. The number of typed donors differed by locus: 629-630 for A, B, C, DRB1 and DQB1; 500 to 550 for DQA1; around 580 for DPA1; and roughly 490 for DPB1. Five DR-DQ haplotypes were treated as single units for association and clustering because of strong linkage in the cohort. Both class I and class II loci were covered by HLA typing, at four-digit resolution. Alongside the repertoire data, information on donor age, sex, ethnicity and CMV serostatus was compiled. Along with the roughly 610-subject first cohort, a separate validation cohort of around 120 different subjects was used. To decide whether each TCR beta V gene segment behaved as functional or pseudogenic, an earlier analysis of approximately 600 of the donors relied on high-throughput TCR beta sequencing. The study aimed to test whether signatures of past pathogen exposure could be identified by cataloging public T cell receptors. Among the approximately 420 genotyped donors, approximately 76% belonged to the genetic ancestry cluster associated with self-reported Caucasian donors. All discovery cohort repertoires had been generated on a single sequencing platform. A later genetic analysis took genome-wide SNP genotypes for about 65% of the 666 donors and used that subset as a discovery cohort. An early release that covered about 600 HLA-typed donors contained about 290 gigabases of sequencing data and 75 million to 100 million unique TCR sequences. What the research found in general, with its limitations: In a later analysis, TCR association rates were found to vary across HLA loci, with the most associated TCRs seen for DRB1 alleles and the fewest for HLA-C alleles. Most TCR sequences were seen in very few donors, while some public TCRs were found in many individuals. The study listed approximately 160 TCR beta chains as associated with cytomegalovirus. Assigning TCR associations to individual alleles was difficult when HLA alleles, especially DR and DQ, strongly co-occurred. The earlier analysis of 587 of the donors excluded roughly 16 rarely observed V segments, including chromosome 9 orphons, because counts were too low. A further reported finding was that TCR beta sequences accurately predicted the HLA-A and HLA-B alleles for most subjects in the first cohort. In a later analysis, several top co-occurrence clusters were reported to appear linked to parvovirus B19, influenza, CMV and Epstein-Barr virus. An association between a missense DCLRE1C variant and V-gene and J-gene trimming of TCR beta chains was found in a later genetic analysis and replicated in an independent cohort. In this cohort, only TCR beta chains were sequenced, and detectable features were limited by the absence of alpha or paired-chain data. Broadly in line with IMGT annotations, most TCR beta V segments showed up in productive rearrangements about 87% or about 30% of the time in an earlier analysis of some 590 of the donors. Some IMGT-functional V segments, including TRBV6-2 and TRBV6-3, could not be told apart with the 87-base-pair reads, so those segments were excluded. In a later analysis, most CMV-associated TCR beta chains were found to appear HLA-restricted, with HLA associations seemingly driven largely by CMV exposure. In vitro tests confirmed that a few of the cytomegalovirus-associated TCR beta chains recognize cytomegalovirus antigens. The sequencing pipeline was judged likely to have produced a cluster of highly shared sequence variants as a technical artifact. In a later genetic analysis, fewer N-insertions in productive TCRs were reported among donors in an Asian-associated ancestry cluster than the roughly 700-donor mean. In a later analysis, HLA-associated TCR beta chains were found to be more clonally expanded and to have lower generation probabilities than equally common non-associated chains. Immune exposure information for the cohort was limited to CMV serostatus. The classifier was reported to diagnose cytomegalovirus status with high specificity and sensitivity in both the original and validation cohorts. The authors suggested that the approach could potentially be extended to other disease states and immunological phenotypes. Presence/absence analyses assumed roughly uniform sequencing depth across donors, an assumption that may not hold. Specific HLA alleles were associated with 15,000 to 20,000 TCR beta sequences at a false discovery rate of 0.05 in a later analysis. Because HLA typing was missing for some donors at each locus, association tests included only the typed subset. Correlated functional status among segregating V segments might be attributable to linkage disequilibrium, but an unknown experimental factor could not be ruled out.

The cohort was made up of approximately 670 healthy bone marrow donors. At the time of sampling, all cohort members were nominally healthy, though unrecorded immune exposures were likely present. The donor tested CMV seropositive and was one of the 289 seropositive cohort members. A peripheral blood sample was provided by each donor, and peripheral blood mononuclear cells were used for TCR beta sequencing. Genomic DNA extraction from the blood cell samples was performed with the Qiagen DNeasy Blood Extraction Kit. In this sample, this clone turned up once. Which antigen it targets is not known. Base qualities are not at hand, and no much larger clone is one base apart. CDR1 and CDR2 are read off the germline V gene as SGHTA and FQGNSA. At the junction V is shortened by 0 bases and J by 2 bases, with 4 bases in between. Reading from cysteine to phenylalanine, the CDR3 counts 14 amino acids. Only the CDR3 region is kept as DNA, spanning 42 bases read in frame from base 1.

The library was prepared using the immunoSEQ multiplex PCR assay. A mixture of 60 forward primers for TCR Vbeta segments and 13 reverse primers for TCR Jbeta segments was used in the multiplex PCR. The CDR3 region of rearranged TCR beta genes was amplified from genomic DNA by a multiplex PCR assay. Amplified TCR beta libraries were sequenced as 87-base-pair reads on the Illumina HiSeq System. From the authors' description of their analysis: A later analysis counted 75 million to 100 million unique TCR beta chains across the 690 or so repertoires, and roughly 9.9 million of these chains were shared by at least two donors. To remove PCR and sequencing errors, raw reads were error-corrected and collapsed into unique sequences using a nearest-neighbor algorithm that merged closely related sequences. V, D and J gene segments were assigned by aligning CDR3 sequences to IMGT reference sequences. For a sequence to be retained, a match of at least six nucleotides to both a V gene segment and a J gene segment was required. A rearrangement was called productive if the CDR3 had no stop codons and remained in frame with V and J, and every other rearrangement was called non-productive. CDR3 was defined by IMGT convention, running from the second conserved V-encoded cysteine to the conserved J-encoded phenylalanine. The earlier analysis of 587 of the donors excluded sequences that lacked an unambiguous match to a single V gene segment. An earlier analysis of 587 of the donors called V segments functional above 56.7% productive rearrangements and segregating when the between-donor standard deviation exceeded 5%. A statistical classification framework was built for diagnosing cytomegalovirus status from the catalog of TCR beta chain sequences. In a later analysis, V and J genes were assigned by comparing TCR nucleotide sequences against IMGT/GENE-DB human TR gene sequences. A later analysis assigned CDR3 sequences and most-parsimonious VDJ recombination scenarios with the TCRdist pipeline. In a later analysis, each TCR beta chain was defined by its CDR3 amino acid sequence together with its V-gene family, and reads lacking a unique V-gene family were excluded. As a way to deal with suspected cross-contamination and a sequencing artifact, a later analysis dropped more than 500 nucleotide sequences that were highly shared and had low generation probability. In a later analysis, a clonal expansion index was calculated for each public chain from normalized within-repertoire ranks of inferred template counts. In a later analysis, generation probabilities were computed with a VDJ recombination model fitted to out-of-frame rearrangements, and the resulting probabilities were checked against IGoR. A later analysis scored TCR-TCR, TCR-HLA and TCR-CMV co-occurrence with hypergeometric tests, applying a repertoire-size bias correction to TCR pairs. A later analysis estimated false discovery rates by permuting HLA or CMV assignments 20 times. In a later analysis, co-occurring TCRs were grouped with DBSCAN, and TCRdist sequence similarity was added when clustering was performed within HLA-allele-positive subsets. Co-occurrence clustering excluded repertoires with fewer than 30,000 or more than 120,000 public chains, plus five with anomalous nucleotide sharing. Not all clones reach the TCRdb copy of this immuneACCESS table, which keeps in-frame sequences only. Checked studies attribute under half of the gap to unresolved V genes and leave the rest unexplained. From that table come the V and J calls and clone size; the DNA was used to work out D and trimming. The sample profile shows 60,000 or so clones; approximately 71% of them were found once. The ten largest clones represent 30% to 35% of the sample.

The sequencing input was PBMCs. The rearrangement joined TRBV7-2 to TRBJ1-4, with the identity of the D gene unclear. This TCR came from a man aged 40-49 years in good health and CMV-seropositive. CDR3 protein: CASSLAGTNEKLFF. The nucleotide sequence is TGTGCCAGCAGCTTAGCCGGGACTAATGAAAAACTGTTTTTT.